What follows is one T cell receptor beta chain and its context. What it recognizes is unknown. Amplification from RNA transcripts yielded the TCR beta CDR3 regions. HTBI-primed RT-PCR formed the first round, and a multiplex PCR formed the second. A single record per CDR3 protein comes from TCRdb applying MiXCR to the multiplex PCR reads. The sample consists of roughly 500,000 distinct CDR3 sequences, 13% to 15% of them appearing once. The source of the sample is a study of Graves' ophthalmopathy and Graves' hyperthyroidism. Study findings and constraints: Blood repertoires reportedly contained most expanded thyroid clonotypes above 0.001 frequency. Discrimination between ophthalmopathy and stable hyperthyroidism by a 13-signature model showed about 88% sensitivity and 70% to 82% specificity.

Other autoimmune diseases, uncontrolled infections, pregnancy or lactation led to the exclusion of patients. A diagnosis was made from clinical symptoms together with serum thyroxine, TRAb, thyroid ultrasound and orbital computed tomography. The CDR3 has 13 residues. Germline V lookup: CDR1 GTSNPN, CDR2 SVGIG (reference sequence). Trimming cost V 3 bases and J 0 bases, with 5 bases left between them. Specimen: blood. This clonotype was sampled from a woman aged 30 to 39 with Graves' ophthalmopathy. The J gene is TRBJ2-2, the V gene TRBV30; D unresolved. CDR3 protein: CAWRGPNTGELFF. The CDR3 DNA reads as TGTGCCTGGAGAGGACCGAACACCGGGGAGCTGTTTTTT.